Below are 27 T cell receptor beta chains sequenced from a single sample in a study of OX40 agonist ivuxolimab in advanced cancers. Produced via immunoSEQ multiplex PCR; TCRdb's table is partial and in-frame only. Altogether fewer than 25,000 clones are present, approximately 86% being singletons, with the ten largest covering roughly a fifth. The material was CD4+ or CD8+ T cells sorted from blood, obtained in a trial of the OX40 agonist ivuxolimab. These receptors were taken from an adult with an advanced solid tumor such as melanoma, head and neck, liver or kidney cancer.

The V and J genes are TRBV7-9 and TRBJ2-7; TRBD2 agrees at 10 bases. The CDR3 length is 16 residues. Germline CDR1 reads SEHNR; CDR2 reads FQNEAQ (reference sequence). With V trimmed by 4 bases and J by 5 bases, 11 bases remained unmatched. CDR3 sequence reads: CASSSTLAGVLHEQYF. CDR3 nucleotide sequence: TGTGCCAGCAGCTCCACCCTAGCGGGAGTACTCCACGAGCAGTACTTC.

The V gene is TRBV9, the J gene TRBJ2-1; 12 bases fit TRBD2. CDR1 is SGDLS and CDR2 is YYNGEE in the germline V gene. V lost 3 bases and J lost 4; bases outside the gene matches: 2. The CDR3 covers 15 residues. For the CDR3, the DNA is TGTGCCAGCAGCGCCGGGACTAGCGGGTACAATGAGCAGTTCTTC. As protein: CASSAGTSGYNEQFF.

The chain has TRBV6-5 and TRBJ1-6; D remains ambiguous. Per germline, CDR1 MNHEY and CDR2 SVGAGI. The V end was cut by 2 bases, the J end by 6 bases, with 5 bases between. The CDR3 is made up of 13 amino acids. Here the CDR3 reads CASSYLGNSPLHF. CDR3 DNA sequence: TGTGCCAGCAGTTACCTGGGTAATTCACCCCTCCACTTT.

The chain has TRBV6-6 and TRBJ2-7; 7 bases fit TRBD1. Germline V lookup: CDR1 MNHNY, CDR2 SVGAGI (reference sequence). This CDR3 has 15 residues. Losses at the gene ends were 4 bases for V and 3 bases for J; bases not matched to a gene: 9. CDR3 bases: TGTGCCAGCAGTTCCCAACAGGGGTCGAACTACGAGCAGTACTTC. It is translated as CASSSQQGSNYEQYF.

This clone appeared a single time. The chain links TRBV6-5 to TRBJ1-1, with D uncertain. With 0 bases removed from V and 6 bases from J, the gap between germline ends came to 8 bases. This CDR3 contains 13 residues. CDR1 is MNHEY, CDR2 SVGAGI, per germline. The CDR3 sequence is CASSYSRVAEAFF. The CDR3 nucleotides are TGTGCCAGCAGTTACTCGAGGGTGGCTGAAGCTTTCTTT.

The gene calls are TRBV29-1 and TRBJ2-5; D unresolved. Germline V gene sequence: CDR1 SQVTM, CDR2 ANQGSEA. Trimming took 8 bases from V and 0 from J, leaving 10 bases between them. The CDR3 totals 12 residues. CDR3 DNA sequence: TGCAGCTTCCGAACAGACCAAGAGACCCAGTACTTC. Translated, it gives CSFRTDQETQYF.

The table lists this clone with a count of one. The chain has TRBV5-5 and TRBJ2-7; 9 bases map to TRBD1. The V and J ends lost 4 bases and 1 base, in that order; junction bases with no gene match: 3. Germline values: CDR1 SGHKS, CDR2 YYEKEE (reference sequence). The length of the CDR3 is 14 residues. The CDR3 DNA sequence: TGTGCCAGCAGCCCGGGACAGGGATCCTACGAGCAGTACTTC. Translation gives CASSPGQGSYEQYF. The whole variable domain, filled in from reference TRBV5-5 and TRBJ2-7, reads DAGVTQSPTHLIKTRGQQVTLRCSPISGHKSVSWYQQVLGQGPQFIFQYYEKEERGRGNFPDRFSARQFPNYSSELNVNALLLGDSALYLCASSPGQGSYEQYFGPGTRLTVT.

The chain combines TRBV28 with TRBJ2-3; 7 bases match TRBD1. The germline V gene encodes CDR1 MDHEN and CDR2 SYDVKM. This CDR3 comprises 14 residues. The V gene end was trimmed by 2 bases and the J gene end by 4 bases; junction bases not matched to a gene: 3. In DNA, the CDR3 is TGTGCCAGCAGTTTACCCCAGGGGGCAGATACGCAGTATTTT. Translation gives CASSLPQGADTQYF.

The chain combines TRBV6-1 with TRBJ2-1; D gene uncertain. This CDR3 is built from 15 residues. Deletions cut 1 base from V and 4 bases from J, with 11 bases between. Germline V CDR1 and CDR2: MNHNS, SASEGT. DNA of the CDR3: TGTGCCAGCAGTGAAGGGGGAACTAAGTACAATGAGCAGTTCTTC. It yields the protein CASSEGGTKYNEQFF.

CDR3 sequence: CASSAGTPTSGQYF. The CDR3 DNA reads TGTGCCAGCAGCGCTGGGACTCCCACCTCAGGGCAGTACTTC. J is TRBJ2-7 and V is TRBV9; the D gene is possibly TRBD2 (6 bases). CDR1 and CDR2 (germline): SGDLS, YYNGEE. With 3 bases removed from V and 9 bases from J, the gap between germline ends came to 19 bases. The CDR3 is made up of 14 amino acids. Based on the CDR3 plus reference TRBV9 and TRBJ2-7, the full variable domain is DSGVTQTPKHLITATGQRVTLRCSPRSGDLSVYWYQQSLDQGLQFLIQYYNGEERAKGNILERFSAQQFPDLHSELNLSSLELGDSALYFCASSAGTPTSGQYFGPGTRLTVT.

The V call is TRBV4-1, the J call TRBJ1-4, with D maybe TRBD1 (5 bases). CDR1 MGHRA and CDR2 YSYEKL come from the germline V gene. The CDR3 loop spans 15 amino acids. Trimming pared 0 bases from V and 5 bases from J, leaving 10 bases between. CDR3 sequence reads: CASSQEGLLNEKLFF. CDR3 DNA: TGCGCCAGCAGCCAAGAGGGACTGCTCAATGAAAAACTGTTTTTT.

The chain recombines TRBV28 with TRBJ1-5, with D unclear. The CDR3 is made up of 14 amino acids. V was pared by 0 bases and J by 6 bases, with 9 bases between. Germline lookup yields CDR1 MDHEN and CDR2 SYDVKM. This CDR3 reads CASSLWTKGQPQHF. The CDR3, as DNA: TGTGCCAGCAGTTTATGGACCAAAGGTCAGCCCCAGCATTTT.

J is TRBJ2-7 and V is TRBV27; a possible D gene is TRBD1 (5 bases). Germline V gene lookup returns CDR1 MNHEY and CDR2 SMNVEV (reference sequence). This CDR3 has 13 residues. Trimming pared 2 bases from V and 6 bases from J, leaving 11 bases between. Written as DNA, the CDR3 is TGTGCCAGCAGTTTAGGGCAGGGCGGCGAGCAGTACTTC. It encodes CASSLGQGGEQYF.

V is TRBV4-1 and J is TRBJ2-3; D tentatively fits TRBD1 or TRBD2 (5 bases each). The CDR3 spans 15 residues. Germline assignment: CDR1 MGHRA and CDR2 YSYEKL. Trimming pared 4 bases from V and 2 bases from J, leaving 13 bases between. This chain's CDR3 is CASSRGNTSTDTQYF. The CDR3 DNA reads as TGCGCCAGCAGCCGGGGGAACACCTCCACAGATACGCAGTATTTT.

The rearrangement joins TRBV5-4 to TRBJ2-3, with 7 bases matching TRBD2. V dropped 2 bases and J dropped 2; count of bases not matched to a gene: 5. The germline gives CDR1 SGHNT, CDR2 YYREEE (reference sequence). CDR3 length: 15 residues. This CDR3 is CASSFSAGLTDTQYF. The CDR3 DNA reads TGTGCCAGCAGCTTCTCAGCGGGACTCACAGATACGCAGTATTTT.

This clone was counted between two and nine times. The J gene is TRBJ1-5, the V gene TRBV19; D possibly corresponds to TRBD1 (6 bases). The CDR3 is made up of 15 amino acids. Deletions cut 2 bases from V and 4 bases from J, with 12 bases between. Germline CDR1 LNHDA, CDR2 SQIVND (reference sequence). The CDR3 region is CASSITTGDNQPQHF. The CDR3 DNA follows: TGTGCCAGTAGTATAACGACAGGCGATAATCAGCCCCAGCATTTT.

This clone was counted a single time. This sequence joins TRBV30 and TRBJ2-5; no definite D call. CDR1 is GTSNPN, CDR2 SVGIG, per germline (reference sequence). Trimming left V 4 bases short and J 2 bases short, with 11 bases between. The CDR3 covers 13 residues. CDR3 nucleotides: TGTGCCTGGAAGGCGGCAGAACAAGAGACCCAGTACTTC. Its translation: CAWKAAEQETQYF.

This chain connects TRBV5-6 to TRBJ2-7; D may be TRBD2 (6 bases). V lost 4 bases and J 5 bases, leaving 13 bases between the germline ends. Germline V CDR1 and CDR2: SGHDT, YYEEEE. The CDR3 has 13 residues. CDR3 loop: CASSPGTLHEQYF. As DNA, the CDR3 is TGTGCCAGCAGCCCGGGGACTCTGCACGAGCAGTACTTC.

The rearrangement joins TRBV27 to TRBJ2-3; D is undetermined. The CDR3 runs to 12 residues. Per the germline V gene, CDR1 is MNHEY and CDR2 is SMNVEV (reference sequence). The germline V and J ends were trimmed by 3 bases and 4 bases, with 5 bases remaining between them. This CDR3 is CASSFGADTQYF. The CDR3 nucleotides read TGTGCCAGCAGTTTTGGCGCAGATACGCAGTATTTT.

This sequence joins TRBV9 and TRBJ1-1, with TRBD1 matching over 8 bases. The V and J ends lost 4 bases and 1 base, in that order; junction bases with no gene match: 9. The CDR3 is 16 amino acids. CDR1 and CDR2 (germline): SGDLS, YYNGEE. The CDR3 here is CASSLSGGTGNTEAFF. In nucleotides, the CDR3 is TGTGCCAGCAGCCTATCGGGGGGGACAGGGAACACTGAAGCTTTCTTT.

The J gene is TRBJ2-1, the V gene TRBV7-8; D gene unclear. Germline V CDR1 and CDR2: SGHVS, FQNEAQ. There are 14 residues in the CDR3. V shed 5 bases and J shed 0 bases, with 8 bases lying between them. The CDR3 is CASSVRSSYNEQFF. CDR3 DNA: TGTGCCAGCAGCGTGAGGAGCTCCTACAATGAGCAGTTCTTC.

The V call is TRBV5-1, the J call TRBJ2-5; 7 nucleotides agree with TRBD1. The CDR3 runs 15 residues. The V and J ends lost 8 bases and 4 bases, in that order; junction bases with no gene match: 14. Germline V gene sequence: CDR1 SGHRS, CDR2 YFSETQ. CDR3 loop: CASNPQTSGGETQYF. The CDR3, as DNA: TGCGCCAGTAATCCTCAGACGTCAGGGGGAGAGACCCAGTACTTC.

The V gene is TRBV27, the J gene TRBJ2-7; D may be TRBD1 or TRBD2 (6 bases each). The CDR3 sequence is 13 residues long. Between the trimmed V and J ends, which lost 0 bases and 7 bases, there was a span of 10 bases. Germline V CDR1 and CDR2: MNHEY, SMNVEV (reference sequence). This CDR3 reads CASSLSRGREQYF. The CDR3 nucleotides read TGTGCCAGCAGTTTATCCCGGGGGCGGGAGCAGTACTTC.

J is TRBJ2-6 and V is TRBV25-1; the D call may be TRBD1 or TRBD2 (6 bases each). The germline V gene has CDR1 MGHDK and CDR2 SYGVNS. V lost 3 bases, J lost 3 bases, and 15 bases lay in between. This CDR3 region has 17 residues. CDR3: CASSDRGTPIGANVLTF. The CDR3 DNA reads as TGTGCCAGCAGTGATCGCGGGACACCGATTGGGGCCAACGTCCTGACTTTC.

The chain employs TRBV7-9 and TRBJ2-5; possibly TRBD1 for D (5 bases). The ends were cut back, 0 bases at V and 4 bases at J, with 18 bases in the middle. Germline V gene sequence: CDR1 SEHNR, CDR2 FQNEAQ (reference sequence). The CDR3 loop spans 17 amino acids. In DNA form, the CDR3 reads TGTGCCAGCAGCTTAGCGCGAATCCAGGGAATGGCAGAGACCCAGTACTTC. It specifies CASSLARIQGMAETQYF.

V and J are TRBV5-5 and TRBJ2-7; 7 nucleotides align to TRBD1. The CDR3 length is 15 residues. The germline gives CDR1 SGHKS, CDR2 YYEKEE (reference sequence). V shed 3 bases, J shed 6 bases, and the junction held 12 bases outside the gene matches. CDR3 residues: CASSSGTVMVGEQYF. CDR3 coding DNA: TGTGCCAGCAGCTCCGGGACAGTAATGGTCGGCGAGCAGTACTTC.

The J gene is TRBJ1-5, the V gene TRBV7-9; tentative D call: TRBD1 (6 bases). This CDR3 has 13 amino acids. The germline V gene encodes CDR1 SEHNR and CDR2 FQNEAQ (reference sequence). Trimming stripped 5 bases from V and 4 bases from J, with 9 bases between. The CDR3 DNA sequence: TGTGCCAGCAGCGGGCAGGGGAATCAGCCCCAGCATTTT. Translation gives CASSGQGNQPQHF.